This note documents a single TCR beta chain sequence. This record comes from a study of blood T cell repertoires in COVID-19. About the research overall: Samples of COVID-19 (acute and convalescent) were obtained from the United States, Italy and Spain.

How the authors handled the data: Reference gene primer amplification yielded estimated nucleated cell counts. The table came from immunoSEQ multiplex PCR; TCRdb's copy has only in-frame clones and leaves some out. V, J and clone size were drawn from that table, and D and trimming were deduced from the DNA. The sample includes just over 300,000 clones, approximately 85% seen only once; the top ten take roughly 2%. The CDR3 sequence is 17 residues long. Per the germline V gene, CDR1 is SGDLS and CDR2 is YYNGEE. After removal of 0 bases from V and 0 bases from J, the junction contained 4 bases not matched to a gene.

The genes are TRBV9 and TRBJ1-1; 11 bases fit TRBD1. Sequenced input: PBMCs or T cells enriched from blood (not recorded which). This sequence originates from a man under 40 who had recovered from COVID-19. The CDR3 sequence: CASSVDWTGGMNTEAFF. In DNA, the CDR3 is TGTGCCAGCAGCGTAGACTGGACAGGGGGCATGAACACTGAAGCTTTCTTT.